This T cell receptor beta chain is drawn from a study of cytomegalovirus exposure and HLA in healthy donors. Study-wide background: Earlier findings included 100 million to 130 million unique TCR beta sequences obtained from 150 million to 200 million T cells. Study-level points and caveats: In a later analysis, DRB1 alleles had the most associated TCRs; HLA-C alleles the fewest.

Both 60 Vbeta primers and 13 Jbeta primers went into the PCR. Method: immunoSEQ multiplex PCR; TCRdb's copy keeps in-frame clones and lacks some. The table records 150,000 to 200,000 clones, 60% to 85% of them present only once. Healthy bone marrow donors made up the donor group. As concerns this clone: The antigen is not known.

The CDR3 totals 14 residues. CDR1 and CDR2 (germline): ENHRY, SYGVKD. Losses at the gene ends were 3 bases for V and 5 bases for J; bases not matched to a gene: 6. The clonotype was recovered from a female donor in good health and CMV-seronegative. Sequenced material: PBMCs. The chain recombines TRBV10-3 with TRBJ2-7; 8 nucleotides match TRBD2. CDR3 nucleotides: TGTGCCATCAGTGAAGCGGGAGCTGTCCACGAGCAGTACTTC. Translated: CAISEAGAVHEQYF.